What follows is one T cell receptor beta chain and its context. The germline CDR1 and CDR2 sequences are KGHDR and SFDVKD. This CDR3 comprises 15 residues. TCRdb re-called the 5' RACE reads and shows each CDR3 protein once, DNA omitted. Its table lists 170,000 or so distinct CDR3 sequences. The data originate from a study of monozygotic twins with inflammatory bowel disease. Sequencing was performed on blood. The rearrangement links TRBV24-1 to TRBJ2-1; TCRdb reports TRBD1, a call that lacks DNA to check it against. This clonotype originated in a human donor with ulcerative colitis or Crohn's disease, or a healthy co-twin of an affected twin (not recorded which). CDR3: CATSGGRDSYNEQFF.